This record concerns one T cell receptor (beta chain) sequence. Its antigen is still unknown. A clone one base away is much larger, so this may be a read error. Amplification of TCR beta CDR3 regions used RNA as the template. Initially, a first-round RT-PCR of the TCR CDR3 employed the HTBI primer set. TCRdb fed the multiplex PCR reads into MiXCR, producing one record per CDR3 protein. The data hold some 400,000 distinct CDR3 sequences, with roughly 19% observed a single time. This record comes from a study of T cells in Graves' hyperthyroidism and ophthalmopathy. In the study overall: Peripheral blood samples were taken at initial diagnosis, prior to any treatment. Whole-study findings and limits: Blood held most thyroid clonotypes expanded above 0.001 frequency.

Stable hyperthyroidism: no ophthalmopathy progression over 18 months of follow-up. Each 10 ml fresh peripheral blood draw supplied the PBMCs. The receptor comes from a woman younger than 30 with Graves' hyperthyroidism. Sequencing was carried out using blood.

Here the CDR3 DNA reads TGTGTCAGCACCACCGATACAGATGGCTACACCTTC. This encodes CVSTTDTDGYTF. This chain connects TRBV2 to TRBJ1-2; D not certain. Germline V CDR1 and CDR2: SNHLY, FYNNEI. The CDR3 runs 12 residues.